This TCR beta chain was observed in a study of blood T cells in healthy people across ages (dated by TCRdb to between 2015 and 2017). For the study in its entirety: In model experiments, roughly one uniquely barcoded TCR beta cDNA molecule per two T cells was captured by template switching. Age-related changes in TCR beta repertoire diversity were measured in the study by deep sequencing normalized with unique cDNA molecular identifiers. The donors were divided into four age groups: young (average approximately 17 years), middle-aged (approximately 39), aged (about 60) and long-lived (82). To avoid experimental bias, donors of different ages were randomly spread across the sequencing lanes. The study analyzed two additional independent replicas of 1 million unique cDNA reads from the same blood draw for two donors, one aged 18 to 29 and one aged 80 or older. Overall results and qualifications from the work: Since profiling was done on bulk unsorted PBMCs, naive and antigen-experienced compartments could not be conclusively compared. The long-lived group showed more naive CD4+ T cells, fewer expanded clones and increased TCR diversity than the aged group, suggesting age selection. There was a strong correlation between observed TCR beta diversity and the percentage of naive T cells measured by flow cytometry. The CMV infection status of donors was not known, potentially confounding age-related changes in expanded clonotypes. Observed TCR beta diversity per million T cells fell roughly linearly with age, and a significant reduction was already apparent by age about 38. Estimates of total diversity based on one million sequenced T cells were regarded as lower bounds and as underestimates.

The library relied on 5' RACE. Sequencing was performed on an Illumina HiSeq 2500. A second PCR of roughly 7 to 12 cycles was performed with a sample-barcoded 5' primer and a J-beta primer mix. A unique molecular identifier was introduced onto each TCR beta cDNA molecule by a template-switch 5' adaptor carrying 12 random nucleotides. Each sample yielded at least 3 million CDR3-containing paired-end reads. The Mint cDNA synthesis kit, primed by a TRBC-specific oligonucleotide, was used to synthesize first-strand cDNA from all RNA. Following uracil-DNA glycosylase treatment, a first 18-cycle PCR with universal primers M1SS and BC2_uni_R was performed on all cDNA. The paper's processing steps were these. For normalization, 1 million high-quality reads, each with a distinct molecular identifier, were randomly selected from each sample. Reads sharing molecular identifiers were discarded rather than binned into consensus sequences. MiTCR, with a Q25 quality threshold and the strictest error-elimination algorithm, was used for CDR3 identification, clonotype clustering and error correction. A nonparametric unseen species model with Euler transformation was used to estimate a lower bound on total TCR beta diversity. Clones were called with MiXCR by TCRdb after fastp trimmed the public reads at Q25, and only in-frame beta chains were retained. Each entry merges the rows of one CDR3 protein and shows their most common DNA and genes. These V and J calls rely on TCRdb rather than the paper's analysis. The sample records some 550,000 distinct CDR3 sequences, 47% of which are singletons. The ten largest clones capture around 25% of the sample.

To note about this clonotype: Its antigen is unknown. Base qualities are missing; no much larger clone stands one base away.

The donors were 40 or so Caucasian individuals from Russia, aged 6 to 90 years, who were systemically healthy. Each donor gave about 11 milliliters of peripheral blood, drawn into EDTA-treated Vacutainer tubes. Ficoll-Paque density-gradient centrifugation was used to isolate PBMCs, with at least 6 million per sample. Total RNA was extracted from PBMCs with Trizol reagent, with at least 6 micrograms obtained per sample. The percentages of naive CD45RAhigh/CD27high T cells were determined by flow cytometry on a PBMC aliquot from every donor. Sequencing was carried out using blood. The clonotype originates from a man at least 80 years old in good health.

The sequence in DNA is TGTGCCAGCAGGAATAGACTAGCGGGAGTTTCCCCTAGCACAGATACGCAGTATTTT. Translation gives CASRNRLAGVSPSTDTQYF. The chain employs TRBV12-3 or TRBV12-4 and TRBJ2-3; 12 bases in the middle match TRBD2. The CDR3 measures 19 amino acids from cysteine to phenylalanine. Solely the CDR3 DNA is kept, with 57 bases framed from the first base. The junction shows trimming of 6 bases on V and 0 bases on J, and the gene matches do not reach 13 bases of it.